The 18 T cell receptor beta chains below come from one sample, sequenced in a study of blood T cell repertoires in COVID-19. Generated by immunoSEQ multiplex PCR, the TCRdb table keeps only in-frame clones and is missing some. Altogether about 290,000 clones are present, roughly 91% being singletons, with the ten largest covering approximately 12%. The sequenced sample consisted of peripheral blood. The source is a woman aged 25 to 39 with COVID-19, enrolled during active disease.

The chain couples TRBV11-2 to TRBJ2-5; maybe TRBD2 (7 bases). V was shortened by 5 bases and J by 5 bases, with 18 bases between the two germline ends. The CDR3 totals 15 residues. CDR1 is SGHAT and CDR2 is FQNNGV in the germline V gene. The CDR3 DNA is TGTGCCAGCAGCCCCACCTATGGGGGGGCTGAGACCCAGTACTTC. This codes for CASSPTYGGAETQYF.

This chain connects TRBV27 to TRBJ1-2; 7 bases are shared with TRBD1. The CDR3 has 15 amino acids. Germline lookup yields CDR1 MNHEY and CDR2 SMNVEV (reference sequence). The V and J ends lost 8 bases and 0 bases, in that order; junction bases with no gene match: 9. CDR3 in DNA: TGTGCCAGCCGGGACGGGACAGAAGCTAACTATGGCTACACCTTC. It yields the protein CASRDGTEANYGYTF.

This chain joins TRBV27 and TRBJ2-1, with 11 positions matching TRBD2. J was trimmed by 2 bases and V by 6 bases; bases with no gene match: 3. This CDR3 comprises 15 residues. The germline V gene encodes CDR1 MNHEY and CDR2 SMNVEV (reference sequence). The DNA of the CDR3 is TGTGCCAGCAGCCTTAGCGGGGGGGCCTACAATGAGCAGTTCTTC. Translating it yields CASSLSGGAYNEQFF.

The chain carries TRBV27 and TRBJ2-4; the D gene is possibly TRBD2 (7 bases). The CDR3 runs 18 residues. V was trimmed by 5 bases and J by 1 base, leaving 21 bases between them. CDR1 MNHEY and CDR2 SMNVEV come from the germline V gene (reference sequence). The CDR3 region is CASSQRVGGRLAKNIQYF. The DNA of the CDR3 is TGTGCCAGCAGTCAAAGGGTGGGGGGGCGTCTGGCCAAAAACATTCAGTACTTC.

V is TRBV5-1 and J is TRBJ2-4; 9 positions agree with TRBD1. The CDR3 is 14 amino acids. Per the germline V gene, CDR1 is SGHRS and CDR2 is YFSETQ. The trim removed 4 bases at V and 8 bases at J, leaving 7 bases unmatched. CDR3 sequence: CASSPGTGLDIQYF. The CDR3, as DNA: TGCGCCAGCAGCCCAGGGACAGGGTTAGACATTCAGTACTTC.

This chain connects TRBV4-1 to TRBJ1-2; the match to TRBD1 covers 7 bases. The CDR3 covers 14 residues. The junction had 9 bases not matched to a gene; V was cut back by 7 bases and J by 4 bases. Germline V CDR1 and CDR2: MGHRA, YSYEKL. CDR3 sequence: CASTLSEGAYGYTF. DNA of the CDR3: TGCGCCAGCACCCTATCGGAGGGGGCCTATGGCTACACCTTC.

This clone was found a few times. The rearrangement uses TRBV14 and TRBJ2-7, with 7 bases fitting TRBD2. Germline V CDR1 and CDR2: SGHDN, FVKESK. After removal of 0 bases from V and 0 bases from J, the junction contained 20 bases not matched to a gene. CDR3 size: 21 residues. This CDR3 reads CASSQEFSTALAPFNSYEQYF. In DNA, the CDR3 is TGTGCCAGCAGCCAAGAATTTTCCACGGCACTAGCGCCATTTAACTCCTACGAGCAGTACTTC.

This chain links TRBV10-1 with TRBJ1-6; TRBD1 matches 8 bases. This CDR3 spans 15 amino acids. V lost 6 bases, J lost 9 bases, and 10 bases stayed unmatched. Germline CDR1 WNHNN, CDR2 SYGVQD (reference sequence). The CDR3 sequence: CASSRDRGWGSPLHF. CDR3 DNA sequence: TGCGCCAGCAGCCGAGACAGGGGCTGGGGTTCACCCCTCCACTTT.

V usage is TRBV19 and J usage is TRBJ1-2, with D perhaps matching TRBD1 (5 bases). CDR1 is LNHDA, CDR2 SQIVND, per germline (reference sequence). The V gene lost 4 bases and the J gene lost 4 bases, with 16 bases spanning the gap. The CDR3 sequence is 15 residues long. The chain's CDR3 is CASSKGPDTLYGYTF. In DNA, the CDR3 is TGTGCCAGTAGTAAGGGGCCGGACACCCTCTATGGCTACACCTTC. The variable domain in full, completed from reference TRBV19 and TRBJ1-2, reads DGGITQSPKYLFRKEGQNVTLSCEQNLNHDAMYWYRQDPGQGLRLIYYSQIVNDFQKGDIAEGYSVSREKKESFPLTVTSAQKNPTAFYLCASSKGPDTLYGYTFGSGTRLTVV.

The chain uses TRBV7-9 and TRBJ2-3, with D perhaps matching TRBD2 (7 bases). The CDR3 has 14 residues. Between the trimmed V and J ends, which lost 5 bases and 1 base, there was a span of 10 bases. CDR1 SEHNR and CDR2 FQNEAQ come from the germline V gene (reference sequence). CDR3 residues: CASSRGAGTDTQYF. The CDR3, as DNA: TGTGCCAGCAGCCGGGGGGCCGGCACAGATACGCAGTATTTT.

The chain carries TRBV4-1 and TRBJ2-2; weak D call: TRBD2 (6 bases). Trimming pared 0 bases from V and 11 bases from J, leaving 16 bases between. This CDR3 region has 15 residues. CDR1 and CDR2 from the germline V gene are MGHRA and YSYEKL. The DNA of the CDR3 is TGCGCCAGCAGCCAAGATGGGGCGGGGAATTTAGAGCTGTTTTTT. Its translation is CASSQDGAGNLELFF.

CDR3 DNA sequence: TGTGCCAGCAGTGAACTAGGACTAAGGGTGGAGGAGCTGTTTTTT. This translates into CASSELGLRVEELFF. This chain joins TRBV6-1 and TRBJ2-2; D perhaps matches TRBD2 (6 bases). Germline values: CDR1 MNHNS, CDR2 SASEGT. This CDR3 contains 15 residues. Trimming stripped 2 bases from V and 10 bases from J, with 17 bases between.

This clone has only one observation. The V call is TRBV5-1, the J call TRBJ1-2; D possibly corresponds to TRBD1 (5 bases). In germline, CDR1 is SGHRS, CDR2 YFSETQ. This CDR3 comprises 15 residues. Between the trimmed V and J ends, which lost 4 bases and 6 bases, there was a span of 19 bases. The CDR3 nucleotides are TGCGCCAGCAGCCCTGGGACTGACCGCAAGAATGGCTACACCTTC. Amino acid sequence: CASSPGTDRKNGYTF.

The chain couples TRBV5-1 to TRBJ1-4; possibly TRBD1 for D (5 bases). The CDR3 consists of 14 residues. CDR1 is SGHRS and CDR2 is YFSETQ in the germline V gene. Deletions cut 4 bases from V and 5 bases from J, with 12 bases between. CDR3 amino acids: CASSRDSRNEKLFF. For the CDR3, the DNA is TGCGCCAGCAGCCGCGACAGCCGGAATGAAAAACTGTTTTTT. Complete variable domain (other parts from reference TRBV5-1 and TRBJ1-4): KAGVTQTPRYLIKTRGQQVTLSCSPISGHRSVSWYQQTPGQGLQFLFEYFSETQRNKGNFPGRFSGRQFSNSRSEMNVSTLELGDSALYLCASSRDSRNEKLFFGSGTQLSVL.

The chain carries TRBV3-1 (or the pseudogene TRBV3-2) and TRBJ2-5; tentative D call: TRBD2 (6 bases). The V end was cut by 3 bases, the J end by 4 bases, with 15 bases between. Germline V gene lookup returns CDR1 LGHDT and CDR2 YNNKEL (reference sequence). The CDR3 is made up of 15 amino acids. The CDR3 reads CASSQLAGRRETQYF. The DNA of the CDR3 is TGTGCCAGCAGCCAGTTGGCGGGGCGGCGAGAGACCCAGTACTTC.

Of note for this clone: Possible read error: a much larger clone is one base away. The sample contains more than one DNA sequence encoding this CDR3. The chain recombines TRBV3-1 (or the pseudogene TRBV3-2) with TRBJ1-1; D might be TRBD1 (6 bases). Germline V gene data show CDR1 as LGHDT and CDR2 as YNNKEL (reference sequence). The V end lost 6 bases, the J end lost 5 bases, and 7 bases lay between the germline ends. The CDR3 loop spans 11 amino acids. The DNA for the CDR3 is TGTGCCAGCAGAGGGGGAACTGAAGCTTTCTTT. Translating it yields CASRGGTEAFF.

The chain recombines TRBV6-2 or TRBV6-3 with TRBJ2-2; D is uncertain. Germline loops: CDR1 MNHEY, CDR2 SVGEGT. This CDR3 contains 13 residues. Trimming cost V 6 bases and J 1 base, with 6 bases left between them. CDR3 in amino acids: CASSGKNTGELFF. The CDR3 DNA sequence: TGTGCCAGCAGCGGCAAGAACACCGGGGAGCTGTTTTTT.

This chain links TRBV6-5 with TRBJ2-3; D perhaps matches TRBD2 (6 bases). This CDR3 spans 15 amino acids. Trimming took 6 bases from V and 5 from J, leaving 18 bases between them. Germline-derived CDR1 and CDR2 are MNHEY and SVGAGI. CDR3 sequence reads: CASRRGIRWVDTQYF. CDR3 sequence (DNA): TGTGCCAGCAGACGGGGGATCAGATGGGTAGATACGCAGTATTTT.